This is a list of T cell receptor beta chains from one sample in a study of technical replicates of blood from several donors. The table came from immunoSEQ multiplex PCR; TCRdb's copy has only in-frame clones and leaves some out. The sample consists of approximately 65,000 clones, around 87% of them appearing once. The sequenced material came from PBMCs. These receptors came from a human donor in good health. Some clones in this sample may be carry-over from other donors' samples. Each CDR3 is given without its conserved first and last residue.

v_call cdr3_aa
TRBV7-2 ASSLVGTGGYEQY
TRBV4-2 ASSQAGRGGTSYNEQF
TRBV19 ASKTGDWSPLH
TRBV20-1 SANLGNTIY
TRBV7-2 ASVAGGSSYEQY
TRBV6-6 ASSDRAGAHGYT
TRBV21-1 ASSDQGEEHETQY
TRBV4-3 ASRMSTGGMYEQY
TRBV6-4 ASSASPGQGGNEQF
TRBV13 ASSLTPGDTEAF
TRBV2 ASSSTDTQY
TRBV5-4 ASSLGGLGALHEQY
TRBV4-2 ASSQGGSYEQY
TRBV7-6 ASSLVVGTDGGGYT
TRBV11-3 ASSLSGSGSGTQY
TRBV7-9 ASSGLGTPLEQY
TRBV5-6 ASSLAGGVDTQY
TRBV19 ASGTGNTPNEQY
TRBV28 ASSFTPSGGAGETQY
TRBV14 ASSPLGGAFKETQY
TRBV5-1 ASSITSTGELF
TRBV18 ASSPNRVGNTGELF
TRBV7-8 ASSAGRKTQY
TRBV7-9 ASSEGGVRTGELF
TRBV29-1 SVEDLGRTLRGGYT
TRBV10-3 AIRRELQETQY
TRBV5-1 ASSPTGGYEQF
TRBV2 ASIILAGAPLF